This T cell receptor beta chain is drawn from a study of OX40 agonist ivuxolimab in advanced cancers. Sequencing used immunoSEQ multiplex PCR; TCRdb keeps in-frame clones, though not all of them. The data show over 45,000 clones, around 89% seen once. The germline gives CDR1 MDHEN, CDR2 SYDVKM. The V gene lost 6 bases and the J gene lost 8 bases, with 7 bases spanning the gap. This CDR3 region has 10 residues. The sequence was collected from an adult with an advanced solid tumor such as melanoma, head and neck, liver or kidney cancer. This chain links TRBV28 with TRBJ1-2, with D uncertain. The source was CD4+ or CD8+ T cells sorted from blood, collected in a trial of the OX40 agonist ivuxolimab. Written as DNA, the CDR3 is TGTGCCAGCAGCCAGGAGGGCTACACCTTC. Amino acid sequence: CASSQEGYTF.